One and the same sample provided the 20 T cell receptor beta chains below, sequenced in a study of T cells in Graves' hyperthyroidism and ophthalmopathy. Amplification targeted TCR beta CDR3 regions from RNA transcripts. Researchers ran a first-round RT-PCR on the TCR CDR3 using the HTBI primer set. TCRdb passed the multiplex PCR reads through MiXCR, listing each CDR3 protein once. The sample yields nearly 750,000 distinct CDR3 sequences, approximately 36% seen once. The sequenced sample was blood. Source of these receptors: a woman aged 40 to 50 with Graves' hyperthyroidism.

The rearrangement joins TRBV2 to TRBJ1-2, with D hard to call. Germline CDR1 SNHLY, CDR2 FYNNEI. The CDR3 contains 13 residues. With 4 bases removed from V and 4 bases from J, the gap between germline ends came to 10 bases. The CDR3 sequence: CASSGVLGYGYTF. CDR3 bases: TGTGCCAGCAGTGGGGTGTTGGGCTATGGCTACACCTTC. Looking up the rest from reference TRBV2 and TRBJ1-2 gives the full variable domain: EPEVTQTPSHQVTQMGQEVILRCVPISNHLYFYWYRQILGQKVEFLVSFYNNEISEKSEIFDDQFSVERPDGSNFTLKIRSTKLEDSAMYFCASSGVLGYGYTFGSGTRLTVV.

The CDR3 DNA reads as TGTGCCAGCAGCTTATCAGGAAACAGCGGGGAGCAGTTCTTC. Protein sequence: CASSLSGNSGEQFF. This chain links TRBV7-3 with TRBJ2-7, with D tentatively TRBD2 (6 bases). TRBJ2-1 explains the end of the DNA better; the J call may be wrong. The CDR3 sequence is 14 residues long. CDR1 is SGHTA, CDR2 FQGTGA, per germline.

This clonotype was counted a few times. The chain joins TRBV12-3 or TRBV12-4 to TRBJ2-2; D uncertain. Trimming took 7 bases from V and 5 from J, leaving 17 bases between them. The CDR3 consists of 15 residues. The CDR3 spells CASTTGRRATGELFF. As DNA, the CDR3 is TGTGCCAGCACTACCGGGCGGAGAGCGACCGGGGAGCTGTTTTTT.

This clonotype was picked up many times. V is TRBV15 and J is TRBJ1-5; D is unclear. The CDR3 consists of 14 residues. V lost 0 bases and J lost 4, with 7 bases in between. Germline V gives CDR1 LNHNV, CDR2 YYDKDF (reference sequence). CDR3 in DNA: TGTGCCACCAGCAGAGATCACGGGAATCAGCCCCAGCATTTT. Translated: CATSRDHGNQPQHF. Together with reference TRBV15 and TRBJ1-5, the CDR3 gives the full variable domain: DAMVIQNPRYQVTQFGKPVTLSCSQTLNHNVMYWYQQKSSQAPKLLFHYYDKDFNNEADTPDNFQSRRPNTSFCFLDIRSPGLGDTAMYLCATSRDHGNQPQHFGDGTRLSIL.

This clonotype was counted only a few times. The rearrangement joins TRBV9 to TRBJ2-7; D not resolved. Trimming removed 4 bases at V and 3 bases at J, with 11 bases between. Germline CDR1 SGDLS, CDR2 YYNGEE. This CDR3 comprises 13 residues. The chain's CDR3 is CASSLVWGYEQYF. The CDR3 nucleotides read TGTGCCAGCAGCTTGGTATGGGGCTACGAGCAGTACTTC.

This rearrangement joins TRBV2 to TRBJ2-6, with TRBD1 matching 8 bases. There are 18 residues in the CDR3. The V segment lost 3 bases and the J segment 2 bases; nucleotides outside the gene matches: 9. Germline V gene sequence: CDR1 SNHLY, CDR2 FYNNEI. Written as DNA, the CDR3 is TGTGCCAGCAGTGAGCGGACAGGGAACGTGCCTGGGGCCAACGTCCTGACTTTC. Its protein is CASSERTGNVPGANVLTF. Combining the CDR3 with reference TRBV2 and TRBJ2-6 gives the whole variable domain EPEVTQTPSHQVTQMGQEVILRCVPISNHLYFYWYRQILGQKVEFLVSFYNNEISEKSEIFDDQFSVERPDGSNFTLKIRSTKLEDSAMYFCASSERTGNVPGANVLTFGAGSRLTVL.

This sequence joins TRBV2 and TRBJ1-1; TRBD1 might be the D (5 bases). Germline-derived CDR1 and CDR2 are SNHLY and FYNNEI. The length of the CDR3 is 14 residues. Trimming cost V 2 bases and J 2 bases, with 9 bases left between them. CDR3 residues: CASSERGRNTEAFF. For the CDR3, the DNA is TGTGCCAGCAGTGAAAGGGGTAGAAACACTGAAGCTTTCTTT. The variable domain in full, completed from reference TRBV2 and TRBJ1-1, reads EPEVTQTPSHQVTQMGQEVILRCVPISNHLYFYWYRQILGQKVEFLVSFYNNEISEKSEIFDDQFSVERPDGSNFTLKIRSTKLEDSAMYFCASSERGRNTEAFFGQGTRLTVV.

The chain has TRBV12-3 or TRBV12-4 and TRBJ2-5, with TRBD1 identical over 8 bases. Germline trimming cut 1 base from V and 1 base from J; bases unmatched to any gene: 5. This CDR3 is 16 amino acids long. CDR3 bases: TGTGCCAGCAGTTTAGTCCCAGGGGGCCTCCAAGAGACCCAGTACTTC. Protein product: CASSLVPGGLQETQYF.

This clonotype showed up just a few times. The chain couples TRBV6-5 to TRBJ2-2; D may match TRBD1 or TRBD2 (7 bases each). The germline V gene has CDR1 MNHEY and CDR2 SVGAGI. The CDR3 runs 16 residues. The V end lost 7 bases, the J end lost 6 bases, and 21 bases lay between the germline ends. CDR3 nucleotides: TGTGCCAGCACCTTCACAGGGGAGGGGGACTCCGGGGAGCTGTTTTTT. Protein sequence: CASTFTGEGDSGELFF.

This clonotype was observed many times. The chain employs TRBV20-1 and TRBJ2-2; 7 bases fit TRBD2. The CDR3 is made up of 13 amino acids. V shed 7 bases, J shed 2 bases, and the junction held 4 bases outside the gene matches. CDR1 and CDR2 from the germline V gene are DFQATT and SNEGSKA (reference sequence). The CDR3 sequence: CSVSGPNTGELFF. The CDR3 DNA sequence: TGCAGTGTTAGCGGGCCAAACACCGGGGAGCTGTTTTTT.

This clonotype was detected a few times. The chain has TRBV20-1 and TRBJ1-6; no definite D call. The V end was cut by 0 bases, the J end by 8 bases, with 20 bases between. This CDR3 is 17 amino acids long. Per germline, CDR1 DFQATT and CDR2 SNEGSKA (reference sequence). The CDR3 sequence is CSARDLGLRRADSPLHF. The CDR3 region has the DNA TGCAGTGCTAGAGATTTAGGTTTGCGGCGGGCGGATTCACCCCTCCACTTT.

This clonotype appeared many times. The gene calls are TRBV19 and TRBJ1-6, with D uncertain. Germline lookup yields CDR1 LNHDA and CDR2 SQIVND (reference sequence). V lost 6 bases and J lost 9, with 15 bases in between. The CDR3 covers 14 residues. For the CDR3, the DNA is TGTGCCAGTAGCGCCGACAAAACCAGTTCACCCCTCCACTTT. Residues: CASSADKTSSPLHF.

The chain carries TRBV5-1 and TRBJ2-5, with TRBD1 identical over 8 bases. The germline gives CDR1 SGHRS, CDR2 YFSETQ. This CDR3 contains 14 residues. V shed 4 bases and J 3 bases; nucleotides not matched to a gene: 5. DNA of the CDR3: TGCGCCAGCAGCCTGACAGGGGAAGAAGAGACCCAGTACTTC. Its translation: CASSLTGEEETQYF. Drawing the rest from reference TRBV5-1 and TRBJ2-5, the complete variable domain is KAGVTQTPRYLIKTRGQQVTLSCSPISGHRSVSWYQQTPGQGLQFLFEYFSETQRNKGNFPGRFSGRQFSNSRSEMNVSTLELGDSALYLCASSLTGEEETQYFGPGTRLLVL.

This clonotype was found many times. The chain has TRBV10-3 and TRBJ1-3; D unclear. The CDR3 sequence is 15 residues long. The V gene's germline CDR1 is ENHRY and CDR2 SYGVKD. The V and J ends lost 2 bases and 0 bases respectively, with 8 bases between them. CDR3 region: CAISEKGFSGNTIYF. CDR3 nucleotides: TGTGCCATCAGTGAGAAGGGTTTCTCTGGAAACACCATATATTTT.

This clonotype was observed at least ten times. This rearrangement joins TRBV9 to TRBJ2-7; no firm D call. Germline CDR1 reads SGDLS; CDR2 reads YYNGEE. Between the trimmed V and J ends, which lost 3 bases and 0 bases, there was a span of 19 bases. The CDR3 runs 17 residues. CDR3 sequence: CASSEGPVAVLSYEQYF. In nucleotides, the CDR3 is TGTGCCAGCAGCGAGGGCCCTGTGGCAGTTCTCTCCTACGAGCAGTACTTC.

This clonotype was counted ten times or more. The chain couples TRBV6-6 to TRBJ1-2; D gene unclear. This CDR3 has 13 amino acids. The germline gives CDR1 MNHNY, CDR2 SVGAGI (reference sequence). V was clipped by 7 bases and J by 4 bases, with 13 bases between them. For the CDR3, the DNA is TGTGCCAGCACTTATAGCGCTGGCTATGGCTACACCTTC. Residues: CASTYSAGYGYTF.

This clonotype was seen ten or more times. This chain links TRBV2 with TRBJ1-6; D not certain. V was pared by 8 bases and J by 14 bases, with 16 bases between. The CDR3 loop spans 12 amino acids. CDR1 and CDR2 (germline): SNHLY, FYNNEI. The CDR3 DNA reads as TGTGCCAGCCTCGATCCACTTTCGGCCCTCCACTTT. Translation: CASLDPLSALHF.

In this sample, this clonotype turned up a few times. The chain is built from TRBV7-8 and TRBJ2-5; D is possibly TRBD2 (7 bases). Trimming cost V 5 bases and J 9 bases, with 22 bases left between them. CDR1 is SGHVS, CDR2 FQNEAQ, per germline. CDR3 size: 15 residues. CDR3 protein: CASSPEGGGAPAQYF. In DNA, the CDR3 is TGTGCCAGCAGCCCGGAGGGGGGGGGGGCGCCGGCCCAGTACTTC. The full variable domain, completed using reference TRBV7-8 and TRBJ2-5, is GAGVSQSPRYKVAKRGQDVALRCDPISGHVSLFWYQQALGQGPEFLTYFQNEAQLDKSGLPSDRFFAERPEGSVSTLKIQRTQQEDSAVYLCASSPEGGGAPAQYFGPGTRLLVL.

This clonotype appeared a few times. The chain recombines TRBV7-2 with TRBJ2-5; D remains unclear. The germline gives CDR1 SGHTA, CDR2 FQGNSA. The CDR3 consists of 14 residues. V shed 2 bases and J shed 2 bases, with 9 bases lying between them. The CDR3 DNA is TGTGCCAGCAGCTTATTTAGAGAGCAAGAGACCCAGTACTTC. It encodes CASSLFREQETQYF.

The chain uses TRBV4-1 and TRBJ1-3, with 8 positions matching TRBD1. The CDR3 contains 18 residues. The germline CDR1 and CDR2 sequences are MGHRA and YSYEKL. V lost 6 bases and J lost 1; bases outside the gene matches: 14. DNA of the CDR3: TGCGCCAGCAGTCTTGGACAGGGTCTAGTTCTTTCTGGAAACACCATATATTTT. Protein sequence: CASSLGQGLVLSGNTIYF.